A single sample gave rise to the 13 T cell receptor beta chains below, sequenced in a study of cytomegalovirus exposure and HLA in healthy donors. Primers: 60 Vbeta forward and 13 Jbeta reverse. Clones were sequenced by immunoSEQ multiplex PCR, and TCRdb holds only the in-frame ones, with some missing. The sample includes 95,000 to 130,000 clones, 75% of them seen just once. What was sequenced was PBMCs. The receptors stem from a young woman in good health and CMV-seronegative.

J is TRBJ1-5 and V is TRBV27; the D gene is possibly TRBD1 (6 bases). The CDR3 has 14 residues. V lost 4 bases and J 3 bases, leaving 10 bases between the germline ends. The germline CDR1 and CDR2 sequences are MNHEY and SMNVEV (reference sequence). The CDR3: CASSSTGINQPQHF. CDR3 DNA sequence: TGTGCCAGCAGTTCAACAGGGATCAATCAGCCCCAGCATTTT.

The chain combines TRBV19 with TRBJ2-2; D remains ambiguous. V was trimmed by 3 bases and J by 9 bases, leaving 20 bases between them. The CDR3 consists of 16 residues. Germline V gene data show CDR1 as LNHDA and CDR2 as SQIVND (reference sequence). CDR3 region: CASSISEPGLNRELFF. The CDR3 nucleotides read TGTGCCAGTAGTATTTCGGAGCCCGGCTTGAACCGGGAGCTGTTTTTT.

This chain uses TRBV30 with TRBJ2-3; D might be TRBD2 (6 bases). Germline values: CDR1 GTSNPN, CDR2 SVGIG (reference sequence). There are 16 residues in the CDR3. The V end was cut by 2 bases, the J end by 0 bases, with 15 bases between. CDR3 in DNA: TGTGCCTGGAGTTGGGACTGGACATCTAGCACAGATACGCAGTATTTT. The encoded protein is CAWSWDWTSSTDTQYF.

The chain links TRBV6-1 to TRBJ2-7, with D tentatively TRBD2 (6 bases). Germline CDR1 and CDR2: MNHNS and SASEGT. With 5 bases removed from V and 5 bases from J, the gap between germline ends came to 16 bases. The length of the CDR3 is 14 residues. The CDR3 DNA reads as TGTGCCAGCAGTTCCCCCGGGGGTGGGCACGAGCAGTACTTC. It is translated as CASSSPGGGHEQYF.

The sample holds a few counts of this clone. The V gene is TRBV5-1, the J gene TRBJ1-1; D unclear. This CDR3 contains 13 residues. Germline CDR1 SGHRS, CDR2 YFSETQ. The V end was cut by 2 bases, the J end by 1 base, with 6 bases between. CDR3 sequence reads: CASSFYTNTEAFF. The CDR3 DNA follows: TGCGCCAGCAGCTTTTACACGAACACTGAAGCTTTCTTT.

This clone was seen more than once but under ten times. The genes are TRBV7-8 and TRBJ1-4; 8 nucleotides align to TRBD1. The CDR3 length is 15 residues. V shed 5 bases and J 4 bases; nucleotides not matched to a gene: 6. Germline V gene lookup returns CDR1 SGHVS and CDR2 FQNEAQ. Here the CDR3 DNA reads TGTGCCAGCAGCGCGGGACAGGTTTTTAATGAAAAACTGTTTTTT. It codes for CASSAGQVFNEKLFF.

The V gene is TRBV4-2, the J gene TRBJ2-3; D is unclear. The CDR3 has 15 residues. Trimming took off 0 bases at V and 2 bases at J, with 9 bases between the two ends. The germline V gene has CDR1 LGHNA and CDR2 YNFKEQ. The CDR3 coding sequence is TGTGCCAGCAGCCAAGAACGACTTTACACAGATACGCAGTATTTT. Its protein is CASSQERLYTDTQYF.

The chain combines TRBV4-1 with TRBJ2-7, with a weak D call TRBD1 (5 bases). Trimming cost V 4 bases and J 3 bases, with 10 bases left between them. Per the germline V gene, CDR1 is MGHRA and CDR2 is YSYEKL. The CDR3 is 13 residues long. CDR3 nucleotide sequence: TGCGCCAGCAGCCTAGACAGAAACTACGAGCAGTACTTC. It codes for CASSLDRNYEQYF.

DNA of the CDR3: TGTGCTAGTGCTTATGAGGGTGGCAATGGGAATCAGCCCCAGCATTTT. It yields the protein CASAYEGGNGNQPQHF. The gene calls are TRBV12-5 and TRBJ1-5; unclear D gene. The V gene's germline CDR1 is LGHNT and CDR2 FRNRAP. This CDR3 has 16 residues. Trimming removed 7 bases from V and 4 bases from J, with 20 bases in between.

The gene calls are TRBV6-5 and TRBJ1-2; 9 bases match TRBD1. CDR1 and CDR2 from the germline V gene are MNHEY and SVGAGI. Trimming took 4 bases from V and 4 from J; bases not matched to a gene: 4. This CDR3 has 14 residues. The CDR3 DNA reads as TGTGCCAGCAGTTGGGGACAGGGTAGCTATGGCTACACCTTC. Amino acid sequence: CASSWGQGSYGYTF.

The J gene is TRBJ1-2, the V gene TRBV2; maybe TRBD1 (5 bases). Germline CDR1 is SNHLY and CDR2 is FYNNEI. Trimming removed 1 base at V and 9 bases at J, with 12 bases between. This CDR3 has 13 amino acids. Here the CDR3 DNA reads TGTGCCAGCAGTGAAGGGGTGGGGGGAAGCTACACCTTC. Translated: CASSEGVGGSYTF.

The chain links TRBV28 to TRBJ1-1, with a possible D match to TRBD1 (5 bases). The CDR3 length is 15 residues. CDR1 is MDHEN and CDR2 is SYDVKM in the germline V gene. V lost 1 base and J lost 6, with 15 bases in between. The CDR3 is CASSLSAGIGAEAFF. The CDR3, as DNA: TGTGCCAGCAGTTTATCGGCAGGGATTGGGGCTGAAGCTTTCTTT.

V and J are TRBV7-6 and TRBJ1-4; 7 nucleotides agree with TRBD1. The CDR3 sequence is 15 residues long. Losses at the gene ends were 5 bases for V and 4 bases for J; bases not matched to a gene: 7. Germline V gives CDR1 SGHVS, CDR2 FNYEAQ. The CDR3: CASSRTGAFNEKLFF. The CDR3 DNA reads TGTGCCAGCAGCCGAACAGGGGCCTTTAATGAAAAACTGTTTTTT.